This record concerns one T cell receptor beta chain sequence. The antigen is undetermined. Sequencing was performed with immunoSEQ multiplex PCR; in TCRdb, only in-frame clones are kept and a portion is missing. The profile shows some 2 million clones, over 85% of them singletons. These data originate in a study of shared clonotypes between healthy human individuals. Study summary: The donors, two women and three men, were aged 18 to 49.

CD45RO negativity and positive selection for CCR7 defined naive CD8 cells, a population that excluded terminally differentiated effector memory CD45RA+ cells. The ends were cut back, 0 bases at V and 4 bases at J, with 12 bases in the middle. Germline CDR1 ENHRY, CDR2 SYGVKD. The CDR3 runs 15 residues. Overall study results and limits: Several donors held around 5% of naive CD4 clonotypes in common.

V gene TRBV10-3 combines with J gene TRBJ2-5; D might be TRBD1 (6 bases). This sequence originates from a young man in good health. Sequenced: naive CD8+ T cells sorted from blood. CDR3 in amino acids: CAISESLGAGETQYF. DNA for the CDR3: TGTGCCATCAGTGAGTCTCTGGGGGCTGGAGAGACCCAGTACTTC.